The 9 T cell receptor beta chains below come from one sample, sequenced in a study of T cell responses to AZD1222 COVID-19 vaccine. Clones were read by immunoSEQ multiplex PCR, and TCRdb kept only the in-frame ones, dropping some. The repertoire includes over 150,000 clones, about nine tenths of them detected once, and approximately 3% sits in the top ten. This specimen was peripheral blood, taken on day 0 of AZD1222 vaccination. The receptors come from an adult in good health.

The rearrangement links TRBV25-1 to TRBJ1-3; D is possibly TRBD1 (6 bases). V was pared by 5 bases and J by 4 bases, with 12 bases between. The CDR3 sequence is 14 residues long. Germline CDR1 MGHDK, CDR2 SYGVNS. CDR3 protein: CASSLGGAGNTIYF. In DNA, the CDR3 is TGTGCCAGCAGTCTTGGGGGCGCGGGAAACACCATATATTTT.

The chain has TRBV21-1 and TRBJ2-2; the table names TRBD1, a call not compared with the DNA. TRBV21-1 is a listed pseudogene. There are 15 residues in the CDR3. CDR3 sequence (DNA): TGTGCCAGCAGCAAAAGACAGGGAAACACCGGGGAGCTGTTTTTT. This encodes CASSKRQGNTGELFF.

The CDR3 nucleotides read TGCGCCAGCAGCCCCGCGTCGGGACTACCTTCTAGCTCCTACGAGCAGTACTTC. This encodes CASSPASGLPSSSYEQYF. The chain has TRBV5-1 and TRBJ2-7; 7 nucleotides match TRBD2. This CDR3 has 18 residues. Germline loops: CDR1 SGHRS, CDR2 YFSETQ. V lost 4 bases to trimming and J lost 0 bases; unmatched junction nucleotides: 16.

The gene calls are TRBV6-5 and TRBJ1-1, with D uncertain. Germline V gives CDR1 MNHEY, CDR2 SVGAGI. The CDR3 is made up of 11 amino acids. Trimming pared 7 bases from V and 7 bases from J, leaving 10 bases between. The CDR3 sequence: CASMKTSEAFF. The CDR3 bases are TGTGCCAGCATGAAGACGAGTGAAGCTTTCTTT.

The rearrangement joins TRBV4-1 to TRBJ2-5; D may be TRBD1 (5 bases). The CDR3 runs 17 residues. V was cut by 0 bases and J by 5 bases, with 19 bases left in between. The germline V gene encodes CDR1 MGHRA and CDR2 YSYEKL. The CDR3 DNA reads as TGCGCCAGCAGCCAAGATTTAGGGGCTCGCGCTAGGGAGACCCAGTACTTC. It specifies CASSQDLGARARETQYF.

V and J are TRBV20-1 and TRBJ2-5; D not certain. The germline CDR1 and CDR2 sequences are DFQATT and SNEGSKA (reference sequence). V was clipped by 3 bases and J by 7 bases, with 9 bases between them. CDR3 length: 11 residues. CDR3 residues: CSASELGTQYF. DNA for the CDR3: TGCAGTGCTAGCGAGTTAGGGACCCAGTACTTC.

This sequence joins TRBV12-3 or TRBV12-4 and TRBJ1-4, with D hard to call. V dropped 5 bases and J dropped 4 bases, with 2 bases sitting between them. The CDR3 sequence is 11 residues long. The CDR3 DNA is TGTGCCAGCAGTAGTAATGAAAAACTGTTTTTT. This codes for CASSSNEKLFF.

V is TRBV9 and J is TRBJ2-1, with D perhaps matching TRBD1 (6 bases). In germline, CDR1 is SGDLS, CDR2 YYNGEE. The CDR3 is made up of 16 amino acids. V was clipped by 3 bases and J by 4 bases, with 17 bases between them. CDR3 nucleotide sequence: TGTGCCAGCAGCGCAGGGAGAGGGGGACCTTACAATGAGCAGTTCTTC. It encodes CASSAGRGGPYNEQFF.

The chain links TRBV5-1 to TRBJ1-6; 8 nucleotides align to TRBD1. There are 15 residues in the CDR3. Germline V gives CDR1 SGHRS, CDR2 YFSETQ. Germline trimming cut 4 bases from V and 10 bases from J; bases unmatched to any gene: 10. The DNA of the CDR3 is TGCGCCAGCAGCCCGCGGACAGGGCAAGACTCACCCCTCCACTTT. As protein: CASSPRTGQDSPLHF.